Sequencing of this T cell receptor (beta chain) was carried out in a study of T cell responses to AZD1222 COVID-19 vaccine. General study results and limits: Dominant at 160-218 and 743-854, vaccine-associated CD4 TCRs also spanned spike.

This table comes from immunoSEQ multiplex PCR, and its TCRdb copy is limited to in-frame clones, with some not included. Here the sample spans some 120,000 clones, about 90% being singletons. The CDR3 runs 13 residues. Germline assignment: CDR1 GTSNPN and CDR2 SVGIG (reference sequence). V was trimmed by 6 bases and J by 0 bases, leaving 11 bases between them. As to this clone: Its antigen is currently unknown.

This TCR was recovered from an adult who received the AZD1222 COVID-19 vaccine. The sample in question was peripheral blood, obtained 28 days after the second AZD1222 dose. V is TRBV30 and J is TRBJ1-1; no clear D. Here the CDR3 DNA reads TGTGCCTGTACCAGGATGATGAACACTGAAGCTTTCTTT. Translating it yields CACTRMMNTEAFF.